What follows are 13 T cell receptor beta chains derived from one specimen sequenced in a study of blood T cell repertoires in COVID-19. This table comes from immunoSEQ multiplex PCR, and its TCRdb copy is limited to in-frame clones, with some not included. Among approximately 120,000 clones listed, about 84% were seen once. Sequencing input: peripheral blood. The receptors stem from a human donor in a cohort sampled during active COVID-19.

The chain joins TRBV6-5 to TRBJ2-3; D call uncertain. The CDR3 consists of 11 residues. V lost 3 bases to trimming and J lost 11 bases, with 9 bases between them. Germline CDR1 is MNHEY and CDR2 is SVGAGI. In nucleotides, the CDR3 is TGTGCCAGCAGTTATGAGAAAGTGCAGTATTTT. It translates to CASSYEKVQYF.

The V and J genes are TRBV27 and TRBJ2-2, with 7 bases identical to TRBD2. The CDR3 has 15 residues. Germline trimming cut 8 bases from V and 4 bases from J; bases unmatched to any gene: 10. Germline assignment: CDR1 MNHEY and CDR2 SMNVEV (reference sequence). The CDR3, as DNA: TGTGCCAGCCTTCCTAGCGGATATTTCACCGGGGAGCTGTTTTTT. It encodes CASLPSGYFTGELFF.

This clone was counted between two and nine times. The chain uses TRBV14 and TRBJ2-7; 8 positions match TRBD2. The germline CDR1 and CDR2 sequences are SGHDN and FVKESK. The CDR3 is 15 amino acids. V was pared by 4 bases and J by 6 bases, with 11 bases of the junction left unmatched. CDR3 in DNA: TGTGCCAGCAGCCTAGGGGGAGCGGGAGTGCTCGAGCAGTACTTC. Protein: CASSLGGAGVLEQYF.

The V gene is TRBV7-2, the J gene TRBJ2-1; a weak D match, TRBD1 (5 bases). This CDR3 contains 13 residues. Germline assignment: CDR1 SGHTA and CDR2 FQGNSA. The V and J ends lost 5 bases and 10 bases respectively, with 15 bases between them. This chain's CDR3 is CASSPGPGKEQFF. The DNA of the CDR3 is TGTGCCAGCAGCCCCGGTCCAGGGAAAGAGCAGTTCTTC.

This chain joins TRBV27 and TRBJ2-7, with 8 positions matching TRBD2. The CDR3 consists of 15 residues. Looked up from germline, CDR1 is MNHEY and CDR2 is SMNVEV (reference sequence). Germline trimming cut 6 bases from V and 3 bases from J; bases unmatched to any gene: 10. CDR3 amino acids: CASSPPMREVYEQYF. The CDR3 DNA follows: TGTGCCAGCAGCCCCCCCATGCGGGAGGTCTACGAGCAGTACTTC.

This clone has more than one count but fewer than ten. The chain couples TRBV21-1 to TRBJ2-3; whether TRBD1, the table's D call, matches the DNA was not checked. TRBV21-1 is a recognized pseudogene. The CDR3 spans 13 residues. The CDR3 DNA reads TGTGCCAGCAGCAACAGGGTAGCAGATACGCAGTATTTT. It yields the protein CASSNRVADTQYF.

The V and J genes are TRBV27 and TRBJ2-5, with 7 nucleotides matching TRBD2. The V segment lost 7 bases and the J segment 6 bases; nucleotides outside the gene matches: 14. Germline CDR1 is MNHEY and CDR2 is SMNVEV (reference sequence). This CDR3 has 15 amino acids. The CDR3 here is CASISAGEGRKTQYF. The CDR3 nucleotides are TGTGCCAGCATCAGCGCGGGAGAGGGGAGAAAGACCCAGTACTTC.

The chain employs TRBV25-1 and TRBJ2-1; D not resolved. The CDR3 length is 13 residues. V gave up 3 bases and J gave up 12 bases, with 15 bases separating them. CDR1 is MGHDK and CDR2 is SYGVNS in the germline V gene. DNA of the CDR3: TGTGCCAGCAGTGATGGTGGTTCTATAGTGCAGTTCTTC. Its protein is CASSDGGSIVQFF. Filled out from reference TRBV25-1 and TRBJ2-1, the complete variable domain reads EADIYQTPRYLVIGTGKKITLECSQTMGHDKMYWYQQDPGMELHLIHYSYGVNSTEKGDLSSESTVSRIRTEHFPLTLESARPSHTSQYLCASSDGGSIVQFFGPGTRLTVL.

The chain has TRBV7-7 and TRBJ2-3; D uncertain. This CDR3 has 14 amino acids. V dropped 1 base and J dropped 0 bases, with 5 bases sitting between them. Germline-derived CDR1 and CDR2 are SSHAT and FNYEAQ (reference sequence). CDR3 nucleotides: TGTGCCAGCAGCTTAGATACTAGCACAGATACGCAGTATTTT. This codes for CASSLDTSTDTQYF.

This clone was detected once. The V gene is TRBV15, the J gene TRBJ2-7, with D perhaps matching TRBD1 (5 bases). V lost 0 bases and J 6 bases, leaving 12 bases between the germline ends. Germline CDR1 and CDR2: LNHNV and YYDKDF (reference sequence). CDR3 length: 14 amino acids. CDR3 nucleotide sequence: TGTGCCACCAGCAGAGACAGGGATGCTTTCGAGCAGTACTTC. This gives the protein CATSRDRDAFEQYF.

The count of this clone is one. The chain recombines TRBV2 with TRBJ2-7; D gene uncertain. The CDR3 loop spans 14 amino acids. Trimming stripped 4 bases from V and 3 bases from J, with 13 bases between. Germline V gene data show CDR1 as SNHLY and CDR2 as FYNNEI. The CDR3 nucleotides are TGTGCCAGCAGTGTTGACGGCCTAGGCTACGAGCAGTACTTC. This sequence encodes CASSVDGLGYEQYF. Filled out from reference TRBV2 and TRBJ2-7, the complete variable domain reads EPEVTQTPSHQVTQMGQEVILRCVPISNHLYFYWYRQILGQKVEFLVSFYNNEISEKSEIFDDQFSVERPDGSNFTLKIRSTKLEDSAMYFCASSVDGLGYEQYFGPGTRLTVT.

This chain uses TRBV2 with TRBJ2-1; 7 bases agree with TRBD2. Germline assignment: CDR1 SNHLY and CDR2 FYNNEI. The CDR3 is 13 amino acids. V lost 0 bases to trimming and J lost 15 bases; unmatched junction nucleotides: 8. The CDR3 DNA reads as TGTGCCAGCAGTGAAGCGGGGGGGGAGGGCCTGTTCTTC. Translated, it gives CASSEAGGEGLFF.

The J gene is TRBJ2-2, the V gene TRBV6-5; tentative D call: TRBD2 (6 bases). Between the trimmed V and J ends, which lost 8 bases and 7 bases, there was a span of 14 bases. CDR1 and CDR2 from the germline V gene are MNHEY and SVGAGI. The CDR3 sequence is 13 residues long. CDR3: CASYSTGVGELFF. The CDR3 region has the DNA TGTGCCAGCTACTCGACGGGGGTCGGGGAGCTGTTTTTT.